Shown below are 6 T cell receptor beta chains from a single sample sequenced in a study of OX40 agonist ivuxolimab in advanced cancers. Only in-frame clones appear in the TCRdb table, and some are missing; sequencing was by immunoSEQ multiplex PCR. The table shows roughly 70,000 clones, with approximately 90% occurring only once. The specimen comprised CD4+ or CD8+ T cells sorted from blood, sampled in a trial of the OX40 agonist ivuxolimab. Receptors were obtained from an adult with an advanced solid tumor such as melanoma, head and neck, liver or kidney cancer.

The chain uses TRBV6-5 and TRBJ2-1; 11 bases align to TRBD2. Looked up from germline, CDR1 is MNHEY and CDR2 is SVGAGI. Trimming at V came to 5 bases and at J to 4 bases, leaving 4 bases not matched to a gene. The CDR3 loop spans 15 amino acids. This CDR3 reads CASSPTSGSYNEQFF. CDR3 DNA: TGTGCCAGCAGTCCAACTAGCGGGAGTTACAATGAGCAGTTCTTC.

This chain connects TRBV27 to TRBJ1-5; 8 bases agree with TRBD1. Germline trimming cut 5 bases from V and 7 bases from J; bases unmatched to any gene: 7. The CDR3 length is 14 residues. Germline V gene data show CDR1 as MNHEY and CDR2 as SMNVEV (reference sequence). This chain's CDR3 is CASSRTGMWQPQHF. DNA of the CDR3: TGTGCCAGCAGTCGGACAGGGATGTGGCAGCCCCAGCATTTT.

The chain carries TRBV30 and TRBJ2-5; D gene unclear. V lost 1 base, J lost 4 bases, and 10 bases lay in between. Germline CDR1 GTSNPN, CDR2 SVGIG (reference sequence). CDR3 length: 13 amino acids. The CDR3 protein is CAWSAELRETQYF. DNA of the CDR3: TGTGCCTGGAGTGCCGAACTTCGAGAGACCCAGTACTTC.

The chain couples TRBV7-9 to TRBJ2-1; D not certain. V dropped 0 bases and J dropped 9 bases, with 3 bases sitting between them. Germline CDR1 is SEHNR and CDR2 is FQNEAQ (reference sequence). The CDR3 consists of 11 residues. Here the CDR3 DNA reads TGTGCCAGCAGCTTAGCGGTTGAGCAGTTCTTC. Translation: CASSLAVEQFF.

This rearrangement joins TRBV28 to TRBJ2-1; a possible D gene is TRBD2 (5 bases). Looked up from germline, CDR1 is MDHEN and CDR2 is SYDVKM. The V gene lost 3 bases and the J gene lost 6 bases, with 12 bases spanning the gap. The CDR3 contains 14 residues. The chain's CDR3 is CASSFGIARNEQFF. CDR3 DNA sequence: TGTGCCAGCAGTTTCGGGATAGCGCGCAATGAGCAGTTCTTC. Combining the CDR3 with reference TRBV28 and TRBJ2-1 gives the whole variable domain DVKVTQSSRYLVKRTGEKVFLECVQDMDHENMFWYRQDPGLGLRLIYFSYDVKMKEKGDIPEGYSVSREKKERFSLILESASTNQTSMYLCASSFGIARNEQFFGPGTRLTVL.

This chain uses TRBV7-3 with TRBJ2-7, with 7 bases fitting TRBD2. This CDR3 comprises 14 residues. Trimming removed 2 bases from V and 3 bases from J; junction bases left unmatched: 4. Per the germline V gene, CDR1 is SGHTA and CDR2 is FQGTGA. CDR3 in DNA: TGTGCCAGCAGCTTACCCGGGACTAACTACGAGCAGTACTTC. Its translation is CASSLPGTNYEQYF.